This TCR beta chain was profiled in a study of spatial heterogeneity in lung cancer. Time point of the sample: sample taken at primary tumor resection. Sequencing of whole RNA from tumor, nontumor lung or frozen PBMC involved no sorting. Study results and limitations: At tumor resection, ubiquitous expanded TCRs were detected in blood more often than later.

TCRdb independently ran MiXCR on the 5' RACE reads; one entry per CDR3 protein. The table shows around 75,000 distinct CDR3 sequences, with roughly 15% occurring only once. In its sample, this clonotype was seen a few times. Its matching antigen is unknown. V trimming: 3 bases; J trimming: 1 base; junction bases outside the gene matches: 4. The CDR3 length is 14 residues. The V gene's germline CDR1 is SQVTM and CDR2 ANQGSEA. This TCR was sampled from a male donor with early-stage non-small cell lung cancer. The gene calls are TRBV29-1 and TRBJ2-7; 9 nucleotides line up with TRBD1. The sequencing used PBMCs, collected at surgery. This CDR3 is CSVEDRGESYEQYF. CDR3 nucleotides: TGCAGCGTTGAGGACAGGGGCGAGTCCTACGAGCAGTACTTC.